Listed here is a single T cell receptor beta chain. An assay was performed, and its level was deep. Each PCR replicate from the sorted subsets contained around 200 ng DNA, which is some 30,000 T cell genomes. As processed by the authors: Junction-only sequences without quality scores came from ImmunoSEQ, so filtering differed. Clones were read by immunoSEQ multiplex PCR, and TCRdb kept only the in-frame ones, dropping some. The V and J calls and clone size are taken from that table; D and trimming were inferred from the DNA. The repertoire has approximately 2,000,000 clones, around 95% of them found once; the top ten carry about 1.7%. Terminally differentiated effector memory CD45RA+ cells were left out of the naive CD8 fraction, which was CD45RO-negative and positively selected for CCR7. These data are taken from a study of shared clonotypes between healthy human individuals. Whole-study context: CD4 naive and memory got three plates each, CD8 naive two, CD8 memory one.

CDR1 DFQATT and CDR2 SNEGSKA come from the germline V gene (reference sequence). The CDR3 sequence is 11 residues long. The chain employs TRBV20-1 and TRBJ2-5; D unclear. The J call may be in error: the DNA end matches TRBJ2-7 better. This TCR came from a man aged 18 to 29 in good health. Some clones in this sample may be carry-over from other donors' samples. The sample comprised naive CD8+ T cells from PBMCs. The CDR3 region is CSAQLGYEQYF. Written as DNA, the CDR3 is TGCAGTGCCCAGCTAGGGTACGAGCAGTACTTC.